The rows below give T cell receptor beta chains drawn from one sample of a study of long-term antiretroviral therapy in people with HIV. TCRdb's copy holds only in-frame clones and misses some; the assay was immunoSEQ multiplex PCR. The sample lists about 43,000 clones; about nine tenths were seen once. Sequenced here: unsorted PBMCs, sampled 0.1 years before starting antiretroviral therapy. These receptor sequences come from a woman aged 45 to 65 with HIV. The CDR3 runs from the conserved cysteine through the conserved F or W. Each record gives: clone size, J gene, D gene, V gene, CDR3 protein, CDR3 DNA. The D gene is left open where the match is weak. Size values are once, few and many counts, or a class for expanded clones, and some rows have none.

NA | TRBJ1-3 | NA | TRBV10-1 | CASSESLGNTIYF | TGCGCCAGCAGTGAGTCGTTGGGAAACACCATATATTTT
NA | TRBJ1-5 | NA | TRBV2 | CASSERQGNQPQHF | TGTGCCAGCAGTGAACGGCAGGGAAATCAGCCCCAGCATTTT
NA | TRBJ1-1 | NA | TRBV7-8 | CASSRGLTEAFF | TGTGCCAGCAGCCGAGGCCTCACTGAAGCTTTCTTT
NA | TRBJ2-3 | TRBD2 | TRBV5-1 | CASSLGGGQTDTQYF | TGCGCCAGCAGCTTAGGCGGGGGGCAGACAGATACGCAGTATTTT
NA | TRBJ2-7 | NA | TRBV4-2 | CASSRDKNSYEQYF | TGTGCCAGCAGCCGGGACAAGAACTCCTACGAGCAGTACTTC
NA | TRBJ2-3 | NA | TRBV7-6 | CASSSGLSTDTQYF | TGTGCCAGCAGCTCTGGACTGTCCACAGATACGCAGTATTTT
NA | TRBJ2-3 | TRBD2 | TRBV5-8 | CASSRATSGGYTQYF | TGTGCCAGCAGCAGAGCTACTAGCGGGGGTTATACGCAGTATTTT
once | TRBJ1-2 | NA | TRBV19 | CASSIDGGGDYGYTF | TGTGCCAGTAGTATAGATGGTGGGGGCGACTATGGCTACACCTTC
NA | TRBJ2-7 | TRBD1 | TRBV4-1 | CASSQEWDRGIYEQYF | TGCGCCAGCAGCCAAGAATGGGACAGGGGGATCTACGAGCAGTACTTC
once | TRBJ1-3 | TRBD1 | TRBV4-1 | CASSHPGQGGNTIYF | TGCGCCAGCAGCCACCCGGGACAGGGTGGAAACACCATATATTTT
few | TRBJ2-7 | TRBD1 | TRBV7-9 | CASSPGQGGEEQYF | TGTGCCAGCAGCCCGGGACAGGGAGGGGAAGAGCAGTACTTC
NA | TRBJ1-1 | NA | TRBV19 | CASSIEGPSRHTEAFF | TGTGCCAGTAGTATAGAGGGACCGAGCCGGCACACTGAAGCTTTCTTT
NA | TRBJ2-7 | NA | TRBV7-8 | CASSLASRTSSYEQYF | TGTGCCAGCAGCTTAGCGTCACGGACAAGCTCCTACGAGCAGTACTTC
NA | TRBJ1-2 | TRBD1 | TRBV14 | CASSQTGAGNGYTF | TGTGCCAGCAGCCAGACAGGGGCCGGGAATGGCTACACCTTC
NA | TRBJ2-1 | NA | TRBV6-5 | CASSLGQSSYNEQFF | TGTGCCAGCAGTCTCGGACAGAGCTCCTACAATGAGCAGTTCTTC
NA | TRBJ1-2 | NA | TRBV11-2 | CASSLYREGRVYGYTF | TGTGCCAGCAGCTTATATCGCGAGGGCAGGGTCTATGGCTACACCTTC
few | TRBJ1-1 | NA | TRBV19 | CASSIDPPGLGTEAFF | TGTGCCAGTAGTATCGACCCGCCCGGGTTAGGTACTGAAGCTTTCTTT
NA | TRBJ1-6 | NA | TRBV7-2 | CASSLRWAERYNSPLHF | TGTGCCAGCAGCTTAAGGTGGGCGGAAAGATATAATTCACCCCTCCACTTT
NA | TRBJ2-2 | NA | TRBV2 | CASSETGVTGELFF | TGTGCCAGCAGTGAAACTGGGGTCACCGGGGAGCTGTTTTTT
NA | TRBJ1-1 | NA | TRBV29-1 | CSVFARPMNTEAFF | TGCAGCGTTTTCGCCAGGCCAATGAACACTGAAGCTTTCTTT
NA | TRBJ2-3 | NA | TRBV12-5 | CASGLDLSTDTQYF | TGTGCTAGTGGTTTGGACCTTAGCACAGATACGCAGTATTTT
few | TRBJ1-1 | TRBD1 | TRBV5-1 | CASSIQGPNTEAFF | TGCGCCAGCAGCATACAGGGGCCGAACACTGAAGCTTTCTTT